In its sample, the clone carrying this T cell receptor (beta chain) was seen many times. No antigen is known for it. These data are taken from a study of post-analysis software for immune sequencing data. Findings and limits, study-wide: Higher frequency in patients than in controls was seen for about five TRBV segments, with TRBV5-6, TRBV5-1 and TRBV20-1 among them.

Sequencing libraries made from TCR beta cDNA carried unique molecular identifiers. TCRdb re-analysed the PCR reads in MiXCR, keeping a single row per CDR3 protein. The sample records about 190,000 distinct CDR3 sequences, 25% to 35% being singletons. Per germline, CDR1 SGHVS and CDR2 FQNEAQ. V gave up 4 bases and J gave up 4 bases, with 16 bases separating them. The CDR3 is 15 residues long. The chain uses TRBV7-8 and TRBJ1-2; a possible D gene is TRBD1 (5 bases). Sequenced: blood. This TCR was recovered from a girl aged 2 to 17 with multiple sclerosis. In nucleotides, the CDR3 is TGTGCCAGCAGCTCGTCGACAGCTACTAGCTATGGCTACACCTTC. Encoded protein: CASSSSTATSYGYTF.